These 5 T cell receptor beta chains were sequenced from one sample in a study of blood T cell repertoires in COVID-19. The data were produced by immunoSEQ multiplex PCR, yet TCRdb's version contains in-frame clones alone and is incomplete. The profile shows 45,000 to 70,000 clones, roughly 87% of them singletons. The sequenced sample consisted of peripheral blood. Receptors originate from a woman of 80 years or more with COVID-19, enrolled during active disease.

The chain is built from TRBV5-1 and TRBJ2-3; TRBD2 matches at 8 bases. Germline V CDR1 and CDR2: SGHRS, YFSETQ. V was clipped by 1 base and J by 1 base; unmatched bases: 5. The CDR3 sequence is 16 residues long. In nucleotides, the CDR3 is TGCGCCAGCAGCTTGTGGCGGGGGGATGGCACAGATACGCAGTATTTT. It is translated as CASSLWRGDGTDTQYF.

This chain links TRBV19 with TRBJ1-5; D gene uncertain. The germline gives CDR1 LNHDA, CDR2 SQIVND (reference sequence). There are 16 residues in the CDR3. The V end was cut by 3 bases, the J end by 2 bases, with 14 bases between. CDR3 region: CASSIMRARGNQPQHF. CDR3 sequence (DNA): TGTGCCAGTAGTATTATGCGGGCCCGGGGCAATCAGCCCCAGCATTTT. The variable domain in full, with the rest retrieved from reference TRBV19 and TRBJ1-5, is DGGITQSPKYLFRKEGQNVTLSCEQNLNHDAMYWYRQDPGQGLRLIYYSQIVNDFQKGDIAEGYSVSREKKESFPLTVTSAQKNPTAFYLCASSIMRARGNQPQHFGDGTRLSIL.

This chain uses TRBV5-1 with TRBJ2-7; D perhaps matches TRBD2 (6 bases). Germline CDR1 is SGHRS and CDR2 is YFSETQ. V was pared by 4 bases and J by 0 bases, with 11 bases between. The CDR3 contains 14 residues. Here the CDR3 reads CASSPMTSSYEQYF. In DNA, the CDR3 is TGCGCCAGCAGCCCAATGACTAGCTCCTACGAGCAGTACTTC.

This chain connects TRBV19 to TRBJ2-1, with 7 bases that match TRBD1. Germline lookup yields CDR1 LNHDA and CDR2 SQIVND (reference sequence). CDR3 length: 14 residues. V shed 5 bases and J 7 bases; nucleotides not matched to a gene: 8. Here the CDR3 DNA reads TGTGCCAGTAGTCATAGGGGGCTCCGAAATGAGCAGTTCTTC. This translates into CASSHRGLRNEQFF.

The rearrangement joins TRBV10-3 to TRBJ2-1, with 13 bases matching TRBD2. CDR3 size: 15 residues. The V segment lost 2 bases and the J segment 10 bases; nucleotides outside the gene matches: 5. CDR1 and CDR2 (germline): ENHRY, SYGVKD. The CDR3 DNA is TGTGCCATCAGTGAGACTAGCGGGGGGGAAGGCGAGCAGTTCTTC. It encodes CAISETSGGEGEQFF.